The present T cell receptor (beta chain) was sequenced within a study of blood T cell repertoires in COVID-19. Study-wide background: Material from acute and convalescent COVID-19 was sourced from the United States, Italy and Spain. T cells, B-cell-depleted T cells, or PBMCs provided the cDNA or gDNA that served as material.

As originally analysed: Cell counts per sample came from amplifying reference gene primers. TCRdb's copy holds only in-frame clones and misses some; the assay was immunoSEQ multiplex PCR. V and J calls and clone size are given by that table; D and trimming were obtained from the DNA. The repertoire holds tens of thousands of clones, with around 90% as singletons. Sequencing was carried out using peripheral blood. The clonotype originates from a human donor with active COVID-19. The donor label of this sample is uncertain.

CDR3 protein: CASSVASGSEQYF. CDR3 in DNA: TGTGCCAGCAGTGTGGCTAGCGGTTCCGAGCAGTACTTC. The chain employs TRBV2 and TRBJ2-7; TRBD2 matches at 7 bases. V dropped 4 bases and J dropped 6; count of bases not matched to a gene: 6. The CDR3 consists of 13 residues. Germline CDR1 SNHLY, CDR2 FYNNEI.